This TCR beta chain was captured by sequencing in a study of shared clonotypes between healthy human individuals. Study context: There were three CD4 naive, three CD4 memory, two CD8 naive and one CD8 memory plates per donor.

CDR1 and CDR2 (germline): MNHEY, SVGAGI. With V trimmed by 3 bases and J by 4 bases, 9 bases remained unmatched. The CDR3 spans 15 residues. Points from the study as a whole: Among donors, the sharing of clonotypes was expected to be influenced by sequencing depth.

Deep-level settings were used for running the assay. Only in-frame clones appear in the TCRdb table, and some are missing; sequencing was by immunoSEQ multiplex PCR. Here the sample spans a few million clones, less than 95% being singletons. Adult Caucasians living in Nashville, Tennessee made up all of the donors. Concerning this clone: Its antigen is unidentified. The same CDR3 arises from other DNA sequences in this sample as well.

The origin of this receptor is a man aged 18 to 29 in good health. Some clones in this sample may be carry-over from other donors' samples. V is TRBV6-5 and J is TRBJ2-7, with TRBD1 identical over 7 bases. Sample: naive CD4+ T cells from PBMCs. As for subset: CD45RA+ positively selected. CDR3 in amino acids: CASSYWTGGPYEQYF. CDR3 sequence (DNA): TGTGCCAGCAGTTATTGGACAGGTGGTCCTTACGAGCAGTACTTC.